Described below is a single T cell receptor (beta chain) sequence and its context. The data were taken from a study of blood T cell repertoires in COVID-19. Study details: The origin of the acute and convalescent COVID-19 samples was the United States, Italy and Spain. From T cells, B-cell-depleted T cells, or PBMCs came the material, which was cDNA or gDNA.

In the source study's methods: Estimation of nucleated cell counts was performed using reference gene primer amplification. Profiling relied on immunoSEQ multiplex PCR, and the TCRdb table lists in-frame clones only, not all of them. The V and J calls and clone size were taken over from that table, and D and trimming were inferred from the DNA. The sample includes 130,000 or so clones, 75% to 90% of them seen just once. The CDR3 runs to 16 residues. V dropped 3 bases and J dropped 9; count of bases not matched to a gene: 13. From germline, CDR1 is SEHNR and CDR2 FQNEAQ (reference sequence). V gene TRBV7-9 combines with J gene TRBJ2-1; 8 bases are shared with TRBD2. Sample: peripheral blood. This TCR was sampled from a man in his 70s with active or convalescent COVID-19. CDR3 in DNA: TGTGCCAGCAGCTTGACCTTTACGGGAGGGTTTGTTGAGCAGTTCTTC. It yields the protein CASSLTFTGGFVEQFF.